This T cell receptor beta chain originates from a study of early T cells in non-severe SARS-CoV-2 infection. TCRdb re-analysed the 5' RACE reads in MiXCR, keeping a single row per CDR3 protein. The sample holds under 65,000 distinct CDR3 sequences, 12% seen once. This clonotype has ten or more counts. This TCR was sampled from an adult who was a healthcare worker with PCR-confirmed SARS-CoV-2 infection or an uninfected control (not recorded which). Input material: whole blood.

The CDR3 DNA reads as TGTGCCAGCAGCTTAGCCGGTCCGGGGGTTTTAGGCGAGCAGTACTTC. This codes for CASSLAGPGVLGEQYF. The chain carries TRBV7-2 and TRBJ2-7; perhaps TRBD2 as D (6 bases). Germline CDR1 SGHTA, CDR2 FQGNSA. CDR3 size: 16 residues. Between the trimmed V and J ends, which lost 0 bases and 6 bases, there was a span of 18 bases. The full variable domain, its missing parts supplied by reference TRBV7-2 and TRBJ2-7, is GAGVSQSPSNKVTEKGKDVELRCDPISGHTALYWYRQSLGQGLEFLIYFQGNSAPDKSGLPSDRFSAERTGGSVSTLTIQRTQQEDSAVYLCASSLAGPGVLGEQYFGPGTRLTVT.